This T cell receptor (beta chain) was identified during a study of monozygotic twins with inflammatory bowel disease. Study conclusions and caveats: Patients got different immunosuppressive treatments, which may have made their repertoires more variable.

With regard to this clonotype: What it recognizes is unknown.

TCRdb re-called the 5' RACE reads and gives one entry per CDR3 protein, without DNA. This sample carries about 380,000 distinct CDR3 sequences, with approximately 2.4% going to the ten biggest clones. The CDR3 length is 15 residues. CDR1 is DFQATT, CDR2 SNEGSKA, per germline (reference sequence). The chain uses TRBV20-1 and TRBJ1-4; lacking DNA, the TRBD1 call made by TCRdb goes unchecked. Source material: blood. This clonotype was obtained from a human donor with ulcerative colitis or Crohn's disease, or a healthy co-twin of an affected twin (not recorded which). CDR3 protein: CSARSVGGTDEKLFF.